Given below is one TCR beta chain in context. No antigen is known for it. The sample holds no much larger clone one base away, and base qualities are not on file. In the prospective study, participants were 18 to 89 years old, resided in fewer than 25 geographic areas of the United States, and were enrolled through a virtual design. In the prospective study, participants were assigned to cohorts based on the clinical history participants reported in a screening survey and a study questionnaire. Recovered participants in ImmuneRACE Cohort 3 were defined as having two consecutive negative NP/OP PCR tests, clearance from a healthcare professional, or resolution of symptoms. Each participant in the prospective study had whole blood, serum and a nasopharyngeal or oropharyngeal swab collected by mobile phlebotomists. Prospective study participants could optionally give additional blood draws and questionnaires over an approximately 2-month period. Blood samples from the prospective study were shipped frozen or at room temperature prior to DNA extraction.

TCRbeta CDR3 regions were amplified from genomic DNA by means of the immunoSEQ Assay, a bias-controlled multiplex PCR. On the authors' methods: Nucleated cell counts per sample were estimated from amplification of reference gene primers within the assay. To quantify the absolute abundance of each unique TCRbeta CDR3 rearrangement, sequence reads were collapsed and filtered. For each sample, productive Simpson clonality was calculated by taking the square root of Simpson's diversity index across productive rearrangements. TCRdb retrieved this table from immuneACCESS and kept in-frame rearrangements only. Not all clones are present; in checked studies, unresolved V genes account for under half, and no reason is known for the remainder. The DNA was the basis for D and trimming; V, J and clone size are from that table. This sample is represented by roughly 320,000 clones; approximately 90% of them were singletons. The top ten hold roughly 4% of the sample.

The source of the sample is a study of blood T cell repertoires in COVID-19 (dated by TCRdb to 2018 to 2020). A note on the overall study: Collaborator samples came from the United States, Italy and Spain and covered acute and convalescent phases of COVID-19. The samples were drawn from the first 160 participants of the ongoing ImmuneRACE study and from 950 to 1,500 subjects provided by 6 global collaborators. The repertoires were released in a freely available public database meant as a resource for research on the immune response to SARS-CoV-2. Nearly every sample came with metadata listing a de-identified subject ID, COVID-19 status, age in years and sex. Deeply sampled blood TCRbeta repertoires from subjects exposed to, actively infected with, or recovered from COVID-19 were included in the dataset. The prospective study material was composed of cDNA or gDNA derived from T cells, B-cell-depleted T cells, or PBMCs. Where available, HLA class I and class II types were taken from metadata supplied by the sample provider and were not determined by assay-based typing.

Overall study outcomes, separate from this receptor: How much clinical and demographic metadata was included differed by source and by participant, and the metadata was provided uncurated.

The sequencing sample was made of PBMCs or T cells enriched from blood (not recorded which). This TCR derives from a man younger than 40 who had recovered from COVID-19.

The DNA is TGCAGTGCTAGTCTGTCTAGCGGGAGAGGTGAGCAGTTCTTC. Its amino acids are CSASLSSGRGEQFF. Here the chain combines TRBV20-1 and TRBJ2-1, and 10 bases in between align with TRBD2. CDR1 is given as DFQATT and CDR2 as SNEGSKA, both from the germline V gene (reference sequence). At the junction V is shortened by 3 bases and J by 9 bases; bases outside the gene matches: 8. The CDR3 has 14 amino acids, counting the end cysteine and phenylalanine. The entry retains the CDR3 DNA only, 42 bases that are in frame from base 1.